The next 29 T cell receptor beta chains were all read from a single sample in a study of technical replicates of blood from a few donors. This table comes from immunoSEQ multiplex PCR, and its TCRdb copy is limited to in-frame clones, with some not included. Of around 93,000 clones listed, just under 95% were seen once; the top ten hold 0.3% to 0.35%. The sequencing input was T cells isolated from PBMCs. All receptors derive from a human donor in good health.

For this clone: The germline gene is not matched at one end of the junction; a read error may be the cause. J is TRBJ1-3 and V is TRBV25-1; D is unresolved. Germline values: CDR1 MGHDK, CDR2 SYGVNS. The CDR3 loop spans 15 amino acids. Here the CDR3 DNA reads TGTGCCAGCACTGAAAGGGAGGGTGGTGGAAACACCATATATTTT. It specifies CASTEREGGGNTIYF.

This clone has just a few counts. The chain employs TRBV2 and TRBJ1-2; D ambiguous. Germline V CDR1 and CDR2: SNHLY, FYNNEI. V was clipped by 11 bases and J by 5 bases, with 9 bases between them. The CDR3 extends over 10 amino acids. CDR3 sequence reads: CAGTEYGYTF. In DNA, the CDR3 is TGTGCCGGTACAGAGTATGGCTACACCTTC. Full variable domain (rest looked up from reference TRBV2 and TRBJ1-2): EPEVTQTPSHQVTQMGQEVILRCVPISNHLYFYWYRQILGQKVEFLVSFYNNEISEKSEIFDDQFSVERPDGSNFTLKIRSTKLEDSAMYFCAGTEYGYTFGSGTRLTVV.

The CDR3 reads CASSPRQGITEAFF. The CDR3 nucleotides read TGTGCCAGCAGCCCAAGACAGGGTATCACTGAAGCTTTCTTT. The J gene is TRBJ1-1, the V gene TRBV5-4, with TRBD1 matching over 7 bases. V gave up 4 bases and J gave up 4 bases; unmatched junction bases: 7. This CDR3 has 14 amino acids. Per the germline V gene, CDR1 is SGHNT and CDR2 is YYREEE (reference sequence).

V and J are TRBV2 and TRBJ1-5; TRBD1 matches at 8 bases. The V and J ends lost 5 bases and 9 bases, in that order; junction bases with no gene match: 12. This CDR3 spans 15 amino acids. Germline CDR1 is SNHLY and CDR2 is FYNNEI. CDR3 coding DNA: TGTGCCAGCAGTACAGGGGGTATTGGGACCGGGCCCCAGCATTTT. It translates to CASSTGGIGTGPQHF. Filled out from reference TRBV2 and TRBJ1-5, the complete variable domain reads EPEVTQTPSHQVTQMGQEVILRCVPISNHLYFYWYRQILGQKVEFLVSFYNNEISEKSEIFDDQFSVERPDGSNFTLKIRSTKLEDSAMYFCASSTGGIGTGPQHFGDGTRLSIL.

The CDR3 nucleotides are TGTGCCAGCAGGGGTGTGGGGGCCAGCACAGATACGCAGTATTTT. Amino acids: CASRGVGASTDTQYF. The chain links TRBV27 to TRBJ2-3; D may be TRBD1 (6 bases). V lost 6 bases and J lost 0, with 13 bases in between. Germline V gives CDR1 MNHEY, CDR2 SMNVEV (reference sequence). The CDR3 length is 15 residues.

The J gene is TRBJ1-2, the V gene TRBV27, with D possibly matching TRBD1 (5 bases). Per the germline V gene, CDR1 is MNHEY and CDR2 is SMNVEV (reference sequence). The length of the CDR3 is 14 residues. V dropped 3 bases and J dropped 2 bases, with 10 bases sitting between them. CDR3 sequence reads: CASSFWGSNYGYTF. The CDR3 DNA reads as TGTGCCAGCAGTTTTTGGGGCTCGAACTATGGCTACACCTTC.

The J gene is TRBJ2-3, the V gene TRBV5-7, with 8 positions matching TRBD1. TRBV5-7 is recorded as an ORF, its role being uncertain. There are 17 residues in the CDR3. Trimming removed 5 bases from V and 2 bases from J; junction bases left unmatched: 13. The CDR3 sequence is CASRPRAVDRVTDTQYF. The CDR3 nucleotides read TGTGCCAGCAGGCCGAGGGCCGTGGACAGGGTCACAGATACGCAGTATTTT.

The V call is TRBV18, the J call TRBJ2-1, with D hard to call. The CDR3 runs to 11 residues. With 3 bases removed from V and 8 bases from J, the gap between germline ends came to 5 bases. Germline CDR1 and CDR2: KGHSH and LQKENI. CDR3 in amino acids: CASSPFDEQFF. DNA for the CDR3: TGTGCCAGCTCACCTTTCGATGAGCAGTTCTTC.

The rearrangement links TRBV27 to TRBJ2-5, with D perhaps TRBD2 (5 bases). CDR1 and CDR2 from the germline V gene are MNHEY and SMNVEV (reference sequence). The germline V and J ends were trimmed by 2 bases and 3 bases, with 7 bases remaining between them. The CDR3 length is 13 residues. CDR3 region: CASSLAEEETQYF. The DNA for the CDR3 is TGTGCCAGCAGTTTAGCGGAGGAAGAGACCCAGTACTTC.

The J gene is TRBJ2-1, the V gene TRBV7-9, with D possibly being TRBD2 (5 bases). V lost 2 bases and J lost 0, with 8 bases in between. The germline V gene has CDR1 SEHNR and CDR2 FQNEAQ (reference sequence). The CDR3 is made up of 15 amino acids. The CDR3 bases are TGTGCCAGCAGCTTAACGGGGAGCTCCTACAATGAGCAGTTCTTC. Translation: CASSLTGSSYNEQFF. Variable domain in full (rest from reference TRBV7-9 and TRBJ2-1): DTGVSQNPRHKITKRGQNVTFRCDPISEHNRLYWYRQTLGQGPEFLTYFQNEAQLEKSRLLSDRFSAERPKGSFSTLEIQRTEQGDSAMYLCASSLTGSSYNEQFFGPGTRLTVL.

The gene calls are TRBV7-8 and TRBJ2-1; unclear D gene. This CDR3 is 15 amino acids long. Germline CDR1 SGHVS, CDR2 FQNEAQ. Trimming stripped 2 bases from V and 0 bases from J, with 8 bases between. This chain's CDR3 is CASSLQPSSYNEQFF. CDR3 sequence (DNA): TGTGCCAGCAGCTTACAACCGAGCTCCTACAATGAGCAGTTCTTC.

CDR3 in DNA: TGTGCCAGCAGCAAGACGTGGGACTTAAGGTACAATGAGCAGTTCTTC. This sequence encodes CASSKTWDLRYNEQFF. The chain links TRBV7-3 to TRBJ2-1, with a tentative D call TRBD2 (6 bases). Trimming pared 5 bases from V and 4 bases from J, leaving 18 bases between. Germline values: CDR1 SGHTA, CDR2 FQGTGA. The CDR3 length is 16 residues.

The chain carries TRBV28 and TRBJ2-2; 8 bases are a match to TRBD2. Germline CDR1 is MDHEN and CDR2 is SYDVKM. The V gene end was trimmed by 4 bases and the J gene end by 4 bases; junction bases not matched to a gene: 5. This CDR3 is 15 amino acids long. The CDR3 bases are TGTGCCAGCAGTTACAGCGGGAGTTCCACCGGGGAGCTGTTTTTT. This gives the protein CASSYSGSSTGELFF. The whole variable domain, filled in from reference TRBV28 and TRBJ2-2, reads DVKVTQSSRYLVKRTGEKVFLECVQDMDHENMFWYRQDPGLGLRLIYFSYDVKMKEKGDIPEGYSVSREKKERFSLILESASTNQTSMYLCASSYSGSSTGELFFGEGSRLTVL.

The rearrangement links TRBV2 to TRBJ2-2; 8 bases line up with TRBD2. Germline trimming cut 0 bases from V and 5 bases from J; bases unmatched to any gene: 5. The CDR3 runs 16 residues. In germline, CDR1 is SNHLY, CDR2 FYNNEI. Written as DNA, the CDR3 is TGTGCCAGCAGTGAAGCGCCGGGACTAGGAACCGGGGAGCTGTTTTTT. Protein: CASSEAPGLGTGELFF. The variable domain in full, completed from reference TRBV2 and TRBJ2-2, reads EPEVTQTPSHQVTQMGQEVILRCVPISNHLYFYWYRQILGQKVEFLVSFYNNEISEKSEIFDDQFSVERPDGSNFTLKIRSTKLEDSAMYFCASSEAPGLGTGELFFGEGSRLTVL.

CDR3 nucleotide sequence: TGTGCCAGTAGTTCACTAACAGGGGGCTGGACTGAAGCTTTCTTT. The encoded protein is CASSSLTGGWTEAFF. This chain links TRBV19 with TRBJ1-1; 9 bases line up with TRBD1. Germline lookup yields CDR1 LNHDA and CDR2 SQIVND (reference sequence). CDR3 length: 15 residues. Unmatched junction bases numbered 9, after V lost 5 bases and J lost 5 bases.

V gene TRBV7-3 combines with J gene TRBJ2-2; D is unclear. Per germline, CDR1 SGHTA and CDR2 FQGTGA. This CDR3 has 13 amino acids. Trimming took off 4 bases at V and 2 bases at J, with 5 bases between the two ends. The CDR3 sequence: CASSSPNTGELFF. The CDR3, as DNA: TGTGCCAGCAGCTCCCCAAACACCGGGGAGCTGTTTTTT.

In its sample, this clone was seen many times. The chain combines TRBV19 with TRBJ2-1; 7 nucleotides agree with TRBD1. Per germline, CDR1 LNHDA and CDR2 SQIVND (reference sequence). This CDR3 contains 13 residues. J was trimmed by 6 bases and V by 4 bases; bases with no gene match: 3. CDR3 coding DNA: TGTGCCAGTAGTAGGGACAGATTCAATGAGCAGTTCTTC. Its protein is CASSRDRFNEQFF.

This rearrangement joins TRBV6-5 to TRBJ1-2; unclear D gene. The germline V gene has CDR1 MNHEY and CDR2 SVGAGI. Trimming took 6 bases from V and 1 from J, leaving 15 bases between them. This CDR3 has 15 residues. The CDR3 region is CASSREVELNYGYTF. CDR3 DNA: TGTGCCAGCAGCCGGGAAGTTGAGCTTAACTATGGCTACACCTTC.

The V call is TRBV5-1, the J call TRBJ2-1, with 11 bases aligning to TRBD2. Germline V CDR1 and CDR2: SGHRS, YFSETQ. The ends lost 4 bases at V and 7 bases at J; junction bases unmatched: 7. CDR3 length: 15 residues. CDR3 in amino acids: CASSQTSGTPNEQFF. DNA for the CDR3: TGCGCCAGCAGCCAGACTAGCGGGACCCCTAATGAGCAGTTCTTC.

This clone occurred once. The gene calls are TRBV14 and TRBJ1-3; D gene uncertain. Germline V gene data show CDR1 as SGHDN and CDR2 as FVKESK. V was shortened by 2 bases and J by 0 bases, with 11 bases between the two germline ends. The CDR3 is 16 amino acids. CDR3 amino acids: CASSQMIGSSGNTIYF. The CDR3 coding sequence is TGTGCCAGCAGCCAAATGATCGGGAGCTCTGGAAACACCATATATTTT.

V and J are TRBV19 and TRBJ2-1; 11 bases are a match to TRBD2. Trimming took 7 bases from V and 6 from J; bases not matched to a gene: 5. The CDR3 loop spans 14 amino acids. The germline V gene has CDR1 LNHDA and CDR2 SQIVND (reference sequence). DNA of the CDR3: TGTGCCAGTACCACTAGCGGGAGCCGCAATGAGCAGTTCTTC. Protein sequence: CASTTSGSRNEQFF.

The CDR3 DNA reads as TGTGCCAGCAGTTACTCATCAAGGGGCTCCTACGAGCAGTACTTC. Protein sequence: CASSYSSRGSYEQYF. This rearrangement joins TRBV6-5 to TRBJ2-7, with D maybe TRBD1 (5 bases). Looked up from germline, CDR1 is MNHEY and CDR2 is SVGAGI. V was cut by 0 bases and J by 0 bases, with 9 bases left in between. This CDR3 is built from 15 residues.

V usage is TRBV4-1 and J usage is TRBJ1-5; the match to TRBD1 covers 7 bases. The CDR3 is 16 amino acids. V dropped 0 bases and J dropped 3; count of bases not matched to a gene: 5. The germline V gene has CDR1 MGHRA and CDR2 YSYEKL. The CDR3: CASSQDPDRVNQPQHF. For the CDR3, the DNA is TGCGCCAGCAGCCAAGACCCAGACAGGGTCAATCAGCCCCAGCATTTT.

This chain's CDR3 is CASSSGQGGGEKLFF. The CDR3 coding sequence is TGTGCCAGCAGCTCCGGACAGGGGGGCGGTGAAAAACTGTTTTTT. The chain employs TRBV13 and TRBJ1-4; TRBD1 aligns across 10 bases. The germline CDR1 and CDR2 sequences are PRHDT and FYEKMQ (reference sequence). The trim removed 4 bases at V and 7 bases at J, leaving 6 bases unmatched. The CDR3 runs to 15 residues.

The CDR3 loop is CASSQGGSFSDTQYF. DNA of the CDR3: TGTGCCAGCAGCCAGGGGGGATCCTTTTCAGATACGCAGTATTTT. V and J are TRBV14 and TRBJ2-3; weak D call: TRBD2 (6 bases). Germline V lookup: CDR1 SGHDN, CDR2 FVKESK. This CDR3 has 15 residues. The ends were cut back, 3 bases at V and 4 bases at J, with 14 bases in the middle.

The chain employs TRBV19 and TRBJ2-3; 9 nucleotides line up with TRBD2. The CDR3 contains 14 residues. With V trimmed by 1 base and J by 9 bases, 5 bases remained unmatched. Germline CDR1 and CDR2: LNHDA and SQIVND (reference sequence). The CDR3 bases are TGTGCCAGTAGTATAGCCCTAGCGGGAAGAACGCAGTATTTT. As protein: CASSIALAGRTQYF.

The chain carries TRBV6-6 and TRBJ2-7; D not certain. Trimming took off 2 bases at V and 2 bases at J, with 7 bases between the two ends. This CDR3 spans 13 amino acids. Germline CDR1 reads MNHNY; CDR2 reads SVGAGI (reference sequence). CDR3: CASSYPQAYEQYF. The CDR3 DNA sequence: TGTGCCAGCAGTTACCCTCAGGCCTACGAGCAGTACTTC.

V gene TRBV7-9 combines with J gene TRBJ2-3; 9 bases are a match to TRBD2. Germline CDR1 is SEHNR and CDR2 is FQNEAQ (reference sequence). The CDR3 sequence is 16 residues long. V lost 3 bases, J lost 7 bases, and 11 bases stayed unmatched. CDR3 coding DNA: TGTGCCAGCAGCTTGAGTGGGCGGGAGGGCCTGAATACGCAGTATTTT. Its protein product is CASSLSGREGLNTQYF.

This chain uses TRBV7-6 with TRBJ1-2; D call uncertain. The V and J ends lost 5 bases and 0 bases respectively, with 13 bases between them. Germline V gene lookup returns CDR1 SGHVS and CDR2 FNYEAQ. The CDR3 sequence is 15 residues long. The CDR3 here is CASSPGSVSNYGYTF. The CDR3, as DNA: TGTGCCAGCAGCCCCGGTTCGGTTTCTAACTATGGCTACACCTTC.